This T cell receptor beta chain was captured in a study of beta chain features in type 1 diabetes. Germline-derived CDR1 and CDR2 are SGHTA and FQGNSA. Between the trimmed V and J ends, which lost 7 bases and 1 base, there was a span of 13 bases. CDR3 length: 14 amino acids. Study outcomes and limitations: Among all four CD4+ subsets, Type 1 diabetes patients had TCRB CDR3s that were moderately but significantly shorter. Diminished insertions and augmented deletions at VDJ junctions characterized type 1 diabetes patients.

TCRB transcripts that were expressed got sequenced, as all of the isolated RNA had been reverse transcribed. Generated by immunoSEQ multiplex PCR, the TCRdb table keeps only in-frame clones and is missing some. The repertoire holds 350,000 to 400,000 clones, roughly 12% seen once, with about 0.01% in the top ten. This clone came up a few times. Its cognate antigen is unknown. The sequence was obtained from a woman between 18 and 29 years old with type 1 diabetes. The sequencing input was naive CD4+ T cells from blood. The rearrangement joins TRBV7-2 to TRBJ1-1; no clear D gene. In DNA, the CDR3 is TGTGCCAGCACCGAACAATCGGGGAACACTGAAGCTTTCTTT. Translating gives CASTEQSGNTEAFF.